The 3 T cell receptor beta chains reported below all come from one sample, sequenced in a study of T cell repertoires in cytomegalovirus infection. TCRdb reprocessed the reads with MiXCR, giving one entry per CDR3 protein. The sample lists about 570,000 distinct CDR3 sequences, approximately 40% occurring once. These receptors are not linked to any known antigen. This sample comprised cultured PBMCs, obtained from culture after CMV antigen stimulation. Receptors were obtained from a human donor in good health (CMV status not recorded). Some clones in this sample may be carry-over from other donors' samples.

In the case of this clonotype: This clone may be a read error of a much larger clone one base away. The J gene is TRBJ2-2, the V gene TRBV7-2; the match to TRBD2 covers 8 bases. Germline CDR1 and CDR2: SGHTA and FQGNSA. The CDR3 contains 15 residues. This chain's CDR3 is CASRLRSGSTGELFF. The CDR3 DNA sequence: TGTGCCAGCCGCTTAAGGAGCGGGAGTACCGGGGAGCTGTTTTTT.

The V and J genes are TRBV12-3 or TRBV12-4 and TRBJ1-2; D call uncertain. The CDR3 sequence is 15 residues long. Trimming shortened V by 5 bases and J by 0 bases, and 13 bases separated the two germline ends. The CDR3 bases are TGTGCCAGCAGTCCCCTTTTGGCACCTAACTATGGCTACACCTTC. This sequence encodes CASSPLLAPNYGYTF.

The chain carries TRBV7-9 and TRBJ2-5; D remains ambiguous. Trimming removed 8 bases at V and 5 bases at J, with 9 bases between. Germline V gene data show CDR1 as SEHNR and CDR2 as FQNEAQ (reference sequence). The CDR3 has 11 residues. CDR3 protein: CASGLIETQYF. CDR3 nucleotide sequence: TGTGCCAGCGGGTTAATCGAGACCCAGTACTTC.